One and the same sample provided the 15 T cell receptor beta chains below, sequenced in a study of blood T cell repertoires in COVID-19. The table came from immunoSEQ multiplex PCR; TCRdb's copy has only in-frame clones and leaves some out. Here the sample spans roughly 100,000 clones, about 75% being singletons. Material for sequencing was peripheral blood. The receptors stem from a woman aged 70-85 years with acute or convalescent COVID-19.

V and J are TRBV7-9 and TRBJ2-7, with D unresolved. Trimming removed 0 bases from V and 0 bases from J, with 3 bases in between. This CDR3 contains 13 residues. Germline V gene sequence: CDR1 SEHNR, CDR2 FQNEAQ (reference sequence). The CDR3 spells CASSLASSYEQYF. The CDR3 DNA is TGTGCCAGCAGCTTAGCCAGCTCCTACGAGCAGTACTTC.

The genes are TRBV27 and TRBJ2-5; 11 positions match TRBD2. The germline gives CDR1 MNHEY, CDR2 SMNVEV (reference sequence). Trimming at V came to 2 bases and at J to 4 bases, leaving 12 bases not matched to a gene. This CDR3 comprises 18 residues. The DNA for the CDR3 is TGTGCCAGCAGTTTACGGGCCACACTAGCGGGGGTAGGAGAGACCCAGTACTTC. Its translation is CASSLRATLAGVGETQYF.

Here the CDR3 DNA reads TGTGCCAGCAGCCAATCCACAGGGGGAACTGAAGCTTTCTTT. It specifies CASSQSTGGTEAFF. This rearrangement joins TRBV14 to TRBJ1-1; 8 bases match TRBD1. Trimming cost V 2 bases and J 5 bases; bases outside gene matches: 4. The germline V gene encodes CDR1 SGHDN and CDR2 FVKESK. CDR3 length: 14 residues.

This sequence joins TRBV6-5 and TRBJ1-5, with a weak D call TRBD1 (6 bases). Germline V gene sequence: CDR1 MNHEY, CDR2 SVGAGI. V was cut by 7 bases and J by 5 bases, with 12 bases left in between. The CDR3 has 13 residues. The CDR3, as DNA: TGTGCCAGCACCCCAGGGGTGGATCAGCCCCAGCATTTT. This codes for CASTPGVDQPQHF.

V is TRBV28 and J is TRBJ2-3; the match to TRBD1 covers 10 bases. Germline CDR1 and CDR2: MDHEN and SYDVKM. The CDR3 sequence is 17 residues long. The junction had 4 bases not matched to a gene; V was cut back by 1 base and J by 0 bases. CDR3 region: CASSLFGTGASTDTQYF. The CDR3 bases are TGTGCCAGCAGTTTATTCGGGACAGGGGCCAGCACAGATACGCAGTATTTT. The whole variable domain, filled in from reference TRBV28 and TRBJ2-3, reads DVKVTQSSRYLVKRTGEKVFLECVQDMDHENMFWYRQDPGLGLRLIYFSYDVKMKEKGDIPEGYSVSREKKERFSLILESASTNQTSMYLCASSLFGTGASTDTQYFGPGTRLTVL.

To note about this clone: One end of the junction is discordant with germline, which a read error may explain. This chain connects TRBV9 to TRBJ2-2; D gene ambiguous. CDR3 length: 14 amino acids. Germline CDR1 and CDR2: SGDLS and YYNGEE. The CDR3 DNA reads TGTGCCAGCAGCGTAGCTTCGAACAACGGGGAGCTGTTTTTT. Residues: CASSVASNNGELFF.

The gene calls are TRBV27 and TRBJ1-2, with 12 bases fitting TRBD1. The CDR3 extends over 16 amino acids. The germline gives CDR1 MNHEY, CDR2 SMNVEV (reference sequence). The ends lost 5 bases at V and 7 bases at J; junction bases unmatched: 11. The CDR3 coding sequence is TGTGCCAGCAGTCCACTCCGGGACAGGGGGCGAGGTGGCTACACCTTC. This encodes CASSPLRDRGRGGYTF.

This clone turned up a few times. The chain couples TRBV14 to TRBJ2-1; 7 positions agree with TRBD1. Germline V gene sequence: CDR1 SGHDN, CDR2 FVKESK. CDR3 length: 16 residues. V lost 3 bases, J lost 7 bases, and 12 bases stayed unmatched. CDR3 nucleotides: TGTGCCAGCAGCCATGTACCGGGACAGCCAGGAAATGAGCAGTTCTTC. Protein sequence: CASSHVPGQPGNEQFF.

The CDR3 is CAWSTAGGTGELFF. The CDR3 nucleotides are TGTGCCTGGAGTACCGCCGGGGGGACCGGGGAGCTGTTTTTT. The chain joins TRBV30 to TRBJ2-2, with 7 bases matching TRBD2. This CDR3 comprises 14 residues. With V trimmed by 2 bases and J by 5 bases, 5 bases remained unmatched. Germline-derived CDR1 and CDR2 are GTSNPN and SVGIG (reference sequence). Together with reference TRBV30 and TRBJ2-2, the CDR3 gives the full variable domain: SQTIHQWPATLVQPVGSPLSLECTVEGTSNPNLYWYRQAAGRGLQLLFYSVGIGQISSEVPQNLSASRPQDRQFILSSKKLLLSDSGFYLCAWSTAGGTGELFFGEGSRLTVL.

The V gene is TRBV3-1 (or the pseudogene TRBV3-2), the J gene TRBJ2-7, with TRBD2 matching over 8 bases. V shed 4 bases and J 2 bases; nucleotides not matched to a gene: 4. The CDR3 length is 14 residues. Germline V CDR1 and CDR2: LGHDT, YNNKEL (reference sequence). CDR3 residues: CASSPTGGAYEQYF. The CDR3 DNA follows: TGTGCCAGCAGCCCAACGGGGGGGGCCTACGAGCAGTACTTC.

The V call is TRBV18, the J call TRBJ1-2, with 9 bases identical to TRBD1. The ends lost 1 base at V and 5 bases at J; junction bases unmatched: 5. The CDR3 contains 15 residues. Germline V gene sequence: CDR1 KGHSH, CDR2 LQKENI. CDR3 DNA sequence: TGTGCCAGCTCACCACAGCCGGGACAGGGATATGGCTACACCTTC. Translation gives CASSPQPGQGYGYTF. Full variable domain (outside the CDR3, taken from reference TRBV18 and TRBJ1-2): NAGVMQNPRHLVRRRGQEARLRCSPMKGHSHVYWYRQLPEEGLKFMVYLQKENIIDESGMPKERFSAEFPKEGPSILRIQQVVRGDSAAYFCASSPQPGQGYGYTFGSGTRLTVV.

This chain connects TRBV5-1 to TRBJ2-1, with 9 bases identical to TRBD2. The CDR3 loop spans 16 amino acids. Germline lookup yields CDR1 SGHRS and CDR2 YFSETQ. With V trimmed by 6 bases and J by 1 base, 8 bases remained unmatched. CDR3 DNA: TGCGCCAGCAAGGAGCGGGGGGCTACATCCTACAATGAGCAGTTCTTC. Encoded protein: CASKERGATSYNEQFF.

The chain has TRBV19 and TRBJ2-1, with a possible D match to TRBD2 (7 bases). The CDR3 totals 17 residues. The germline V and J ends were trimmed by 7 bases and 3 bases, with 22 bases remaining between them. CDR1 is LNHDA, CDR2 SQIVND, per germline (reference sequence). CDR3 sequence reads: CASTPRGGAGLYNEQFF. In DNA form, the CDR3 reads TGTGCCAGTACTCCAAGGGGGGGGGCAGGACTCTACAATGAGCAGTTCTTC.

This chain uses TRBV7-9 with TRBJ2-7; perhaps TRBD1 as D (6 bases). Trimming took 5 bases from V and 5 from J, leaving 16 bases between them. The CDR3 totals 14 residues. Germline values: CDR1 SEHNR, CDR2 FQNEAQ (reference sequence). The CDR3 loop reads CASSTQGTSHEQYF. The CDR3 DNA reads as TGTGCCAGCAGCACGCAAGGGACAAGCCACGAGCAGTACTTC.

This clone was found once. The V and J genes are TRBV19 and TRBJ2-7, with 9 bases identical to TRBD1. The CDR3 is made up of 15 amino acids. Germline-derived CDR1 and CDR2 are LNHDA and SQIVND (reference sequence). The trim removed 3 bases at V and 2 bases at J, leaving 5 bases unmatched. CDR3 region: CASSMGQGLTYEQYF. CDR3 coding DNA: TGTGCCAGTAGTATGGGACAGGGACTAACCTACGAGCAGTACTTC.